This is a list of T cell receptor beta chains from one sample in a study of blood T cell repertoires in COVID-19. Only in-frame clones appear in the TCRdb table, and some are missing; sequencing was by immunoSEQ multiplex PCR. The data hold more than 250,000 clones, with over 70% observed a single time. Input material: peripheral blood. These receptors all stem from a woman between 45 and 65 years old with acute or convalescent COVID-19. Each CDR3 is given with its conserved first and last residue.

TRBV6-1,CASSEPTTSGRRQETQYF
TRBV2,CASSAGFMSPDTQYF
TRBV19,CASSIGLQAGTSTDTQYF
TRBV5-1,CASSLSSVTDTQYF
TRBV19,CASSPFRGNYGYTF
TRBV19,CASTPLSDHTEAFF
TRBV13,CASRKGGTDTQYF
TRBV20-1,CSASFLAGGQETQYF
TRBV6-5,CASSYRGEAGELFF
TRBV2,CASSALTGSTDTQYF
TRBV18,CASSLTGGGILPEAFF
TRBV2,CASSDGYGYTF
TRBV7-2,CASSSDRGPDTQYF
TRBV25-1,CASTSDLGEKLFF
TRBV6-1,CASSESTGQSNYGYTF
TRBV5-1,CASSFVQGMDEQFF
TRBV7-2,CASSSGWGQTGELFF
TRBV19,CASSLGQVQPQHF
TRBV4-2,CASSQDHRVSTNEKLFF
TRBV20-1,CSASPGQGPYEQYF